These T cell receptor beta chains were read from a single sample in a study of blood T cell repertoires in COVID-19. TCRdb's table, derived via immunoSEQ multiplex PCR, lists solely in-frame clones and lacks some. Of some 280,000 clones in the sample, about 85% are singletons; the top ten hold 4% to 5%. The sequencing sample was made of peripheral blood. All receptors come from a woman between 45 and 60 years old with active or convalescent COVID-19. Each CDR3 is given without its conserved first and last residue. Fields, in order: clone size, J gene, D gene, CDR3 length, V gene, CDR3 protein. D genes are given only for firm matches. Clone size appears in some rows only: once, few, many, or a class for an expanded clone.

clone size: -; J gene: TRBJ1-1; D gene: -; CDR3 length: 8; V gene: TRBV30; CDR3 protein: AWGQLEAF
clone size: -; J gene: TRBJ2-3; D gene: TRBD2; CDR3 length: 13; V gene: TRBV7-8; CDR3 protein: ASSPYGRGTDTQY
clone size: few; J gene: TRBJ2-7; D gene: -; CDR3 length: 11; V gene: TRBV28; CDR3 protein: ASRERNPREQY
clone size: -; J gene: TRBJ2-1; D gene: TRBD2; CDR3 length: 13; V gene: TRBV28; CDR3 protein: ASSRGLAGDNEQF
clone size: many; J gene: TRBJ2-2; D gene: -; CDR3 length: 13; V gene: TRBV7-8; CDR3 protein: ASSPRGNPTGELF
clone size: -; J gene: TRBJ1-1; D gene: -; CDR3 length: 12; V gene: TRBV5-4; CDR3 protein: ASSLVGWGAEAF
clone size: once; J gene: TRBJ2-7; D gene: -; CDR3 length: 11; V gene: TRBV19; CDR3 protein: ASSIAESGEQY
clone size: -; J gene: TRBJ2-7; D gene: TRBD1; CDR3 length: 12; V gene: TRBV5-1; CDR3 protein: ASSTGQLALEQY
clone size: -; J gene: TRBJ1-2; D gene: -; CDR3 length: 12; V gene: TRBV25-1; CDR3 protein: ASSGTQGNYGYT
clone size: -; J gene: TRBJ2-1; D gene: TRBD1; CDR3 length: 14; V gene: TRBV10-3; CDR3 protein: AISEEGTGVRNEQF
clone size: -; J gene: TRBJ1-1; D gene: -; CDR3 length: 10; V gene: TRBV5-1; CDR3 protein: ASHREPTEAF
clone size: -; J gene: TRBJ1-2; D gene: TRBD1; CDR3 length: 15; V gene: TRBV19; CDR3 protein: ASMGPGTGAPNYGYT
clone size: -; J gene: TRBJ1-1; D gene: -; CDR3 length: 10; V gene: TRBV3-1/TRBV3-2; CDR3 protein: ASSQRSTEAF
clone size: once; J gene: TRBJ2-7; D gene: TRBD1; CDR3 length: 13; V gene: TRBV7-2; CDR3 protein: ASSSGQVAAYEQY
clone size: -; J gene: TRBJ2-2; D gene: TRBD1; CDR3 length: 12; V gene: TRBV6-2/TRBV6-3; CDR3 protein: ASSQDRDTGELF
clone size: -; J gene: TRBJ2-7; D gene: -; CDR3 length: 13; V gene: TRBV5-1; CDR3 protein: ASSLAPDQAYEQY
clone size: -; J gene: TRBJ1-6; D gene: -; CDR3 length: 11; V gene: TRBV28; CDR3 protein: ASSFSRPGTLH
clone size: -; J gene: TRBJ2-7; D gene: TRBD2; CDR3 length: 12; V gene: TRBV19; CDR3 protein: ASSTRAAGHEQY
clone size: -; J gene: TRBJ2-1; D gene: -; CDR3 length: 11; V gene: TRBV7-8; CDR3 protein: ASSLEGINEQF
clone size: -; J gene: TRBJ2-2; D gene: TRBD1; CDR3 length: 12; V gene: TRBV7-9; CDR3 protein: ASSIDRAAGELF
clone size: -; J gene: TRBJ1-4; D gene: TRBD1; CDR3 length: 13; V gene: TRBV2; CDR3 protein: ASSARQGGNEKLF
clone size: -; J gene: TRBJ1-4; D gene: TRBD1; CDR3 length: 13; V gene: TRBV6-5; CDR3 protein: ASSPGQGANEKLF
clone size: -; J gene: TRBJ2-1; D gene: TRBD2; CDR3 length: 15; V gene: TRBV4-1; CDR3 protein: ASSPYQAGSSYNEQF
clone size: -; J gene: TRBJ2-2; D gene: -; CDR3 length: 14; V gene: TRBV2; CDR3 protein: ASSDKTLVNTGELF
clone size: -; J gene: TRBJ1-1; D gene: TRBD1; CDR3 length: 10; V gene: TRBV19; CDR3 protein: ASRDRGTEAF